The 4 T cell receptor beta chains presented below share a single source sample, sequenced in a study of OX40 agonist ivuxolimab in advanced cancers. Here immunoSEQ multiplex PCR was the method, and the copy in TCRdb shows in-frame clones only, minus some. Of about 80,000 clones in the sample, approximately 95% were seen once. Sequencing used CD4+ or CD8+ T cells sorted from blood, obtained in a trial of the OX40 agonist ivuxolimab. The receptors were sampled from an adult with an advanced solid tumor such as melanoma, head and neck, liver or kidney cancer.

The CDR3 nucleotides are TGTGCCAGCAGCGCGGAGGGGAAATACGAGCAGTACTTC. It specifies CASSAEGKYEQYF. The chain links TRBV9 to TRBJ2-7, with D tentatively TRBD2 (6 bases). The V gene lost 3 bases and the J gene lost 4 bases, with 11 bases spanning the gap. Germline V lookup: CDR1 SGDLS, CDR2 YYNGEE. This CDR3 is built from 13 residues. Using reference TRBV9 and TRBJ2-7 for the parts outside the CDR3, the full variable domain is DSGVTQTPKHLITATGQRVTLRCSPRSGDLSVYWYQQSLDQGLQFLIQYYNGEERAKGNILERFSAQQFPDLHSELNLSSLELGDSALYFCASSAEGKYEQYFGPGTRLTVT.

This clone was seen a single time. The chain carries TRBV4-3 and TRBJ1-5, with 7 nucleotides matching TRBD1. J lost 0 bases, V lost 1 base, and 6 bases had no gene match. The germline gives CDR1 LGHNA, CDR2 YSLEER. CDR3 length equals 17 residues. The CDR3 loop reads CASSQAGDSHSNQPQHF. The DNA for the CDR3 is TGCGCCAGCAGCCAAGCCGGGGACAGCCATAGCAATCAGCCCCAGCATTTT.

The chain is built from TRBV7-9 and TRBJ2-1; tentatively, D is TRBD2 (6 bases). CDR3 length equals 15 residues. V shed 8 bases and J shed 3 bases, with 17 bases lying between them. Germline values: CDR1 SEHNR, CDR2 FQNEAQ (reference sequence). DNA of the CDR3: TGTGCCAGCCGTGTCGGCCCTAGCGTCTACAATGAGCAGTTCTTC. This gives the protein CASRVGPSVYNEQFF.

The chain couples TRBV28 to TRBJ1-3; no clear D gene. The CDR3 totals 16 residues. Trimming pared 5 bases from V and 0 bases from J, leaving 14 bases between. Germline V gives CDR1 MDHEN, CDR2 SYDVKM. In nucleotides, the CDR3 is TGTGCCAGCAGTCAGCTTCTTGGACTCTCTGGAAACACCATATATTTT. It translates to CASSQLLGLSGNTIYF.